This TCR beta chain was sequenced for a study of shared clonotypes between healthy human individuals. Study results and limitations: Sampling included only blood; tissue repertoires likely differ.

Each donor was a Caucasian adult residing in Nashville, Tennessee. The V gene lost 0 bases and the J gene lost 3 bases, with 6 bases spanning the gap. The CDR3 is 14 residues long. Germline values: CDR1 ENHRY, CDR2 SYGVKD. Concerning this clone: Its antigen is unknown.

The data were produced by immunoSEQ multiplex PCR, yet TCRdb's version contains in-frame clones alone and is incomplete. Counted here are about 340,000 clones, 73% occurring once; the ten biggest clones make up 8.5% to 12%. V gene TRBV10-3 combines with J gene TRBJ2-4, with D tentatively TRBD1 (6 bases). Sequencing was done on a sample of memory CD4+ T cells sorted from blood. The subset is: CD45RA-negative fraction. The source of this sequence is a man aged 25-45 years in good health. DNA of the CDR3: TGTGCCATCAGTGAGTCGGACAGCAAAAACATTCAGTACTTC. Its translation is CAISESDSKNIQYF.